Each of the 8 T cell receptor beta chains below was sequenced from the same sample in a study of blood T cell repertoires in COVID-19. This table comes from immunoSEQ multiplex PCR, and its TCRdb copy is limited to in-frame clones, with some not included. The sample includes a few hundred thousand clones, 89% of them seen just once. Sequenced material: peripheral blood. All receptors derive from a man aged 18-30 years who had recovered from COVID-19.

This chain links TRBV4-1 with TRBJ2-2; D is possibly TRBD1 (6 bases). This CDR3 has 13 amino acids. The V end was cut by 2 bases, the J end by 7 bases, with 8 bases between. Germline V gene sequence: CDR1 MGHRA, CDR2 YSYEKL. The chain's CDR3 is CASSQTGLGELFF. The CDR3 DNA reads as TGCGCCAGCAGCCAAACAGGGCTCGGGGAGCTGTTTTTT.

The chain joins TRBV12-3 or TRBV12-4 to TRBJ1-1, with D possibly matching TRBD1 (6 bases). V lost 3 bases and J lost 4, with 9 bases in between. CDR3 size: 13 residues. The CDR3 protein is CASSLQGITEAFF. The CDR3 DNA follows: TGTGCCAGCAGTTTGCAGGGGATCACTGAAGCTTTCTTT.

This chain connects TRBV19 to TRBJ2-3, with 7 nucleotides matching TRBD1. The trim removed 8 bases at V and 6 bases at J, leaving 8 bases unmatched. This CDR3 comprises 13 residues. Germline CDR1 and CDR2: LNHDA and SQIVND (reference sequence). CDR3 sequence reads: CASRRTGADTQYF. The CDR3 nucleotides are TGTGCCAGTCGACGGACAGGCGCGGATACGCAGTATTTT.

CDR3 loop: CASSLYEGEYEQYF. DNA of the CDR3: TGTGCCAGCAGCTTATACGAGGGGGAATACGAGCAGTACTTC. The J gene is TRBJ2-7, the V gene TRBV7-9; TRBD1 might be the D (6 bases). The V gene lost 2 bases and the J gene lost 4 bases, with 12 bases spanning the gap. The CDR3 covers 14 residues. The germline CDR1 and CDR2 sequences are SEHNR and FQNEAQ (reference sequence).

The DNA of the CDR3 is TGTGCCAGTAGTATACCGGGACAGTACTACGAGCAGTACTTC. It translates to CASSIPGQYYEQYF. V is TRBV19 and J is TRBJ2-7; 7 nucleotides align to TRBD1. V was clipped by 2 bases and J by 3 bases; unmatched bases: 4. The CDR3 totals 14 residues. CDR1 LNHDA and CDR2 SQIVND come from the germline V gene (reference sequence). Variable domain in full (rest from reference TRBV19 and TRBJ2-7): DGGITQSPKYLFRKEGQNVTLSCEQNLNHDAMYWYRQDPGQGLRLIYYSQIVNDFQKGDIAEGYSVSREKKESFPLTVTSAQKNPTAFYLCASSIPGQYYEQYFGPGTRLTVT.

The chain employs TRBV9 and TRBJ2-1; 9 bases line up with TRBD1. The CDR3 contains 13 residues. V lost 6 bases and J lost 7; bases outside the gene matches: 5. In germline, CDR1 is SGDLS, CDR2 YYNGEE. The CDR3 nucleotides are TGTGCCAGCACCCCGACAGGGGGAAATGAGCAGTTCTTC. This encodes CASTPTGGNEQFF.

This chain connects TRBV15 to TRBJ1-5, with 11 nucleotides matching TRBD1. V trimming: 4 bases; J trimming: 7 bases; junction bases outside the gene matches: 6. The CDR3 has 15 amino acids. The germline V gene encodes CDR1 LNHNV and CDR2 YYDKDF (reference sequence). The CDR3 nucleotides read TGTGCCACCAGCATGGGACAGGGGGACAACCAGCCCCAGCATTTT. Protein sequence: CATSMGQGDNQPQHF.

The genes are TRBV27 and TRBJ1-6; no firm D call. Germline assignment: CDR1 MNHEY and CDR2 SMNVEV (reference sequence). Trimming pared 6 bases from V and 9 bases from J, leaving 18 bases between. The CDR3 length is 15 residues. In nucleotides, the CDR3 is TGTGCCAGCAGCACACTGGTCGAGCGGGGTTCACCCCTCCACTTT. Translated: CASSTLVERGSPLHF.